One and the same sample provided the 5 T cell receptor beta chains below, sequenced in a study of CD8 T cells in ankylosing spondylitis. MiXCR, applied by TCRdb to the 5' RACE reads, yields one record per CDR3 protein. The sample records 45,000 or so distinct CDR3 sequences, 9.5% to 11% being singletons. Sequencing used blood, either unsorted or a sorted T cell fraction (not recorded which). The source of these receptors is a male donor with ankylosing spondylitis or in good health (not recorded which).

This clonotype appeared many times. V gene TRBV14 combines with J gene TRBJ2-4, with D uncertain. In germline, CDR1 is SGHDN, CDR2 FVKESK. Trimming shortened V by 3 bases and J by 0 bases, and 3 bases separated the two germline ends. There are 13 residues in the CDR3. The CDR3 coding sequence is TGTGCCAGCAGCCAGCTAGCCAAAAACATTCAGTACTTC. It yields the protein CASSQLAKNIQYF.

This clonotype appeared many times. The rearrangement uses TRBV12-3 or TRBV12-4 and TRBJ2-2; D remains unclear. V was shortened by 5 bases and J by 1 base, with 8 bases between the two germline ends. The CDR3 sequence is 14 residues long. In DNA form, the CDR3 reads TGTGCCAGCAGTGAGGCAGGGAACACCGGGGAGCTGTTTTTT. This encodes CASSEAGNTGELFF.

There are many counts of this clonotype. Written as DNA, the CDR3 is TGTGCCAGCAGTTTTGAGCTATCCAAAAACATTCAGTACTTC. It translates to CASSFELSKNIQYF. V usage is TRBV12-3 or TRBV12-4 and J usage is TRBJ2-4; D is unclear. The CDR3 sequence is 14 residues long. V dropped 3 bases and J dropped 2 bases, with 8 bases sitting between them.

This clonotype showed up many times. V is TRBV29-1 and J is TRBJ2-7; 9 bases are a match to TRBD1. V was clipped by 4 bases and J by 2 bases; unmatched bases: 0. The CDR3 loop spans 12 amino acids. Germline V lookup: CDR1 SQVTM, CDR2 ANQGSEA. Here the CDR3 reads CSVGQGAYEQYF. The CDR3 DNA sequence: TGCAGCGTTGGACAGGGGGCCTACGAGCAGTACTTC.

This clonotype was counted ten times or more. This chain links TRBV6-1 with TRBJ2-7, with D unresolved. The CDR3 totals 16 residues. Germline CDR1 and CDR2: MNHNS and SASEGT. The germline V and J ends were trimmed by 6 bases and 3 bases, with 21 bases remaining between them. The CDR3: CASSPGMGFKSYEQYF. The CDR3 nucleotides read TGTGCCAGCAGCCCCGGTATGGGGTTTAAGAGCTACGAGCAGTACTTC.